The clone carrying this T cell receptor beta chain appeared a few times. This entry comes from a study of CD8+ T cells in alopecia areata. Treatment meaning: oral pan-JAK inhibitor, 5-10 mg twice daily. Following extraction, RNA underwent reverse transcription to cDNA, which served as the sequencing template. Here immunoSEQ multiplex PCR was the method, and the copy in TCRdb shows in-frame clones only, minus some. The sample lists 60,000 to 85,000 clones, 25% to 30% seen once, with just under 15% in the top ten. The germline V gene has CDR1 SQVTM and CDR2 ANQGSEA. CDR3 length: 16 residues. V dropped 4 bases and J dropped 4; count of bases not matched to a gene: 10.

The specimen comprised CD8+ T cells sorted from blood, sampled at week 4, from a patient treated with tofacitinib. The receptor's source is a human donor with alopecia areata. The V gene is TRBV29-1, the J gene TRBJ2-7; 13 bases map to TRBD2. The CDR3 loop reads CSVVGLAGTRLYEQYF. The CDR3 region has the DNA TGCAGCGTTGTGGGACTAGCGGGAACACGTTTATACGAGCAGTACTTC.